This T cell receptor (beta chain) is drawn from a study of shared clonotypes between healthy human individuals. Notes on the study in general: The generation probabilities recorded for non-shared clonotypes fell below those of clonotypes shared by all four donors. There were few donors, and this limited the genetic and exposure-history diversity represented.

CDR1 is SGHAT and CDR2 is FQNNGV in the germline V gene. With 5 bases clipped from V and 11 bases from J, the junction kept 15 bases outside the gene matches. The CDR3 has 16 amino acids. Within Nashville, Tennessee resided all donors, each a Caucasian adult. A CD45RA+ naive subset and a CD45RA-negative memory subset were split from CD4+ cells. With regard to this clone: What it recognizes is unknown.

TCRdb's table, derived via immunoSEQ multiplex PCR, lists solely in-frame clones and lacks some. Here the sample spans roughly 1.4 million clones, around 98.5% being singletons. What was sequenced was naive CD4+ T cells sorted from blood. As for subset: CD45RA+ positively selected. The V gene is TRBV11-2, the J gene TRBJ1-4; 9 bases agree with TRBD1. This receptor was identified in a man younger than 40 in good health. The CDR3 here is CASSPRRQGEGEKLFF. The CDR3 region has the DNA TGTGCCAGCAGCCCTCGTCGACAGGGGGAAGGGGAGAAACTGTTTTTT. Together with reference TRBV11-2 and TRBJ1-4, the CDR3 gives the full variable domain: EAGVAQSPRYKIIEKRQSVAFWCNPISGHATLYWYQQILGQGPKLLIQFQNNGVVDDSQLPKDRFSAERLKGVDSTLKIQPAKLEDSAVYLCASSPRRQGEGEKLFFGSGTQLSVL.